The clone carrying this T cell receptor beta chain occurred many times. Its antigen is unidentified. The CDR3 runs 13 residues. Looked up from germline, CDR1 is SQVTM and CDR2 is ANQGSEA. The V end was cut by 7 bases, the J end by 0 bases, with 11 bases between. This record belongs to a study of blood T cells in healthy people across ages. General study results and limits: Both higher diversity and more naive CD4+ cells marked long-lived donors when set against aged donors.

For the second PCR, which ran for 7 to 11 cycles, a sample-barcoded 5' primer and a J-beta primer mix were used. Each TCR beta cDNA got a 12-nucleotide random molecular identifier. TCRdb passed the 5' RACE reads through MiXCR, listing each CDR3 protein once. The table records 700,000 or so distinct CDR3 sequences, about a fifth of them present only once. The sequencing sample was made of blood. This sequence was found in a man aged 70-80 years in good health. The rearrangement joins TRBV29-1 to TRBJ2-3, with a weak D call TRBD2 (6 bases). The CDR3 protein is CSGQEGSTDTQYF. CDR3 bases: TGCAGCGGGCAGGAGGGGAGCACAGATACGCAGTATTTT.